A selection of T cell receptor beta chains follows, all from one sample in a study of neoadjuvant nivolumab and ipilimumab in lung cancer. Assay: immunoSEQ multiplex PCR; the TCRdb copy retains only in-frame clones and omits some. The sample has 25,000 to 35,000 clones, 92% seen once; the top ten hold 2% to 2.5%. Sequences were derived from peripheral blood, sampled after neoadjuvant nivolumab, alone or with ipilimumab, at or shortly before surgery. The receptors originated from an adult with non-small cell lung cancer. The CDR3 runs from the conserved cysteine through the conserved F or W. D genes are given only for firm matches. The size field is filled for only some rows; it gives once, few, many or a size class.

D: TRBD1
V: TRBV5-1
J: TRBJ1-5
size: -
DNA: TGCGCCAGCAGCTCTTCAGGGGGCGCAGAGCCCCAGCATTTT
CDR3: CASSSSGGAEPQHF

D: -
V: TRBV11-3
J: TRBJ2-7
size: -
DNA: TGTGCCAGCAGCTTGGGCGGCTTCGGGGTTGAGCAGTACTTC
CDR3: CASSLGGFGVEQYF

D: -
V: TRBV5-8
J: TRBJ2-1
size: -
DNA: TGTGCCAGCAGCTTGGTTACGACAGGGGAGGGACATGAGCAGTTCTTC
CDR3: CASSLVTTGEGHEQFF

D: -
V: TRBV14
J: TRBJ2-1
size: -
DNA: TGTGCCAGCAGCCAGGATTTGACCGGGACAACAATCTTC
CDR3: CASSQDLTGTTIF

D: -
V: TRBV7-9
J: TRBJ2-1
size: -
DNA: TGTGCCAGCAGCTCCGATGCCTACAATTCCTACAATGAGCAGTTCTTC
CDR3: CASSSDAYNSYNEQFF

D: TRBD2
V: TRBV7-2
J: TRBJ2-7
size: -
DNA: TGTGCCAAAGCGAGCGGGAGCACCGACGAGCAGTACTTC
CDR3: CAKASGSTDEQYF

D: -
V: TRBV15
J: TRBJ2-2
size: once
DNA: TGTGCCACCAGCAGGGGGGGATTAGGGGGAGCCGGGGAGCTGTTTTTT
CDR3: CATSRGGLGGAGELFF

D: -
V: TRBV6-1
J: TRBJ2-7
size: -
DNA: TGTGCCAGCAGGACTACAGGGTACTACGAGCAGTACTTC
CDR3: CASRTTGYYEQYF

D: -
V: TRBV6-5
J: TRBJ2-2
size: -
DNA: TGTGCCAGCAGTTACTCCGCCCGGGGGACCGGGGAGCTGTTTTTT
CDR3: CASSYSARGTGELFF

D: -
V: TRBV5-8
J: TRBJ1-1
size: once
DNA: TGTGCCAGCAGCTTCGAGACAGGAGCTTTGAACACTGAAGCTTTCTTT
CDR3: CASSFETGALNTEAFF

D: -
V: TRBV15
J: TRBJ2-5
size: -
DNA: TGTGCCACCAGTACGGGGCGGCAAGGGGTGGAGACCCAGTACTTC
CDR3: CATSTGRQGVETQYF

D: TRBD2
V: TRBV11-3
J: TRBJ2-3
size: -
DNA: TGTGCCAGCAGCTTGGGAAGCGGGGTGGGAGATACGCAGTATTTT
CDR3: CASSLGSGVGDTQYF

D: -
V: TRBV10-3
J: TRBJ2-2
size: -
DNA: TGTGCCATCAGTGATGGGGTCGGTGGCACCGGGGAGCTGTTTTTT
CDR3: CAISDGVGGTGELFF

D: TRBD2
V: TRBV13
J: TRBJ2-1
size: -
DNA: TGTGCCAGCAGAGTGAGCGGGGGGTACAATGAGCAGTTCTTC
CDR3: CASRVSGGYNEQFF

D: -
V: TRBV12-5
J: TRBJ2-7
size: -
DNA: TGTGCTAGTGGTCTCACGGTTTACGAGCAGTACTTC
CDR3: CASGLTVYEQYF

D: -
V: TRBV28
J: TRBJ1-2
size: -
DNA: TGTGCCAGCAGGGCGGGACGGCTTTATGGCTACACCTTC
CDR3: CASRAGRLYGYTF

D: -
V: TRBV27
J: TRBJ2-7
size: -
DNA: TGTGCCAGCAGTTCCCCGTCACAAGGCTACGAGCAGTACTTC
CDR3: CASSSPSQGYEQYF

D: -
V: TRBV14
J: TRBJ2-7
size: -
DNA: TGTGCCAGCAGCCAAGTCATAGGGGAGATGGTCGAGCAGTACTTC
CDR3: CASSQVIGEMVEQYF

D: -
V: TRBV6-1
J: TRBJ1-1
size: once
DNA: TGTGCCAGCAGTCAGAACAGGGACACTGAAGCTTTCTTT
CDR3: CASSQNRDTEAFF

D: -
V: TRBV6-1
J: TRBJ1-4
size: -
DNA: TGTGCCAGCAGTGAAGGGGGGGGACGGGGAGGAGGTGAAAAACTGTTTTTT
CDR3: CASSEGGGRGGGEKLFF

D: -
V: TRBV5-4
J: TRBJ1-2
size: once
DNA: TGTGCCAGCAGCTTGGTCGGTCAGAGGCGGAATGGCTACACCTTC
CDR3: CASSLVGQRRNGYTF

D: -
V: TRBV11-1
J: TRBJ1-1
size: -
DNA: TGTGCCAGCAGCCCCGTGGGGGCTGGGGGAACTGAAGCTTTCTTT
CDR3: CASSPVGAGGTEAFF

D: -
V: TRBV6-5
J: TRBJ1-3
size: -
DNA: TGTGCCAGCAGGAGGGGGACGCTCTCTGGAAACACCATATATTTT
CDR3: CASRRGTLSGNTIYF

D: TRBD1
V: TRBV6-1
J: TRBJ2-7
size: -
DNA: TGTGCCAGCACCCCCCCCGGGACAGGAATCTACGAGCAGTACTTC
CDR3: CASTPPGTGIYEQYF

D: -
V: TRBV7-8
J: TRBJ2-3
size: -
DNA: TGTGCCAGCAGCTTTGATAATACGCAGTATTTT
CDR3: CASSFDNTQYF

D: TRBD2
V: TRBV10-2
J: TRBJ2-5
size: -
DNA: TGCGCCAGCAGTGCCGGGACTAGCAGAGAGACCCAGTACTTC
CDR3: CASSAGTSRETQYF

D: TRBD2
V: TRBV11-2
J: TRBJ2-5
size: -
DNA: TGTGCCAGCAGCTCCAGCGGGAGTCGTGAGACCCAGTACTTC
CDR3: CASSSSGSRETQYF

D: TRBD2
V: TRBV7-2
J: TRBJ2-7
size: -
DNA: TGTGCCAGCAGCTTAAGTTTAGCGGGACTCTACGAGCAGTACTTC
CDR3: CASSLSLAGLYEQYF

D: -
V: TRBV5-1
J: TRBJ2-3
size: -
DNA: TGCGCCAGCAGCTTGGTTGGAGGAAGATTGGCAGATACGCAGTATTTT
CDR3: CASSLVGGRLADTQYF

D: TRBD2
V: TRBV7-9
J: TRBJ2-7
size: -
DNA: TGTGCCAGCAGCCCCGACAGACAAAGGACTAGGAGGGACGAGCAGTACTTC
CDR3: CASSPDRQRTRRDEQYF

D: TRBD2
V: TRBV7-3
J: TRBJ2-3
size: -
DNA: TGTGCCAGCAGCTTAATGTCGGGGGGTACAGATACGCAGTATTTT
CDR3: CASSLMSGGTDTQYF

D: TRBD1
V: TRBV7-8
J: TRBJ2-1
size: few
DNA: TGTGCCAGCAGCTCGACAGGGGCCCACAATGAGCAGTTCTTC
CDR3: CASSSTGAHNEQFF

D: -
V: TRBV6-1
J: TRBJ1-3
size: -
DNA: TGTGCCAGCAGTGAAGCAAGCCAGGGTGGGGGAAACACCATATATTTT
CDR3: CASSEASQGGGNTIYF

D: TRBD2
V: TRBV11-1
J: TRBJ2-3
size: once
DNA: TGTGCCAGCAGCTCAACTTCTAGCGGGAGGGCCCGGGGTCTAGATACGCAGTATTTT
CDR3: CASSSTSSGRARGLDTQYF

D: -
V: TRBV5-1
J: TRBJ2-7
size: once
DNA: TGCGCCAGCAGCTTGGATGGGGGGCGGGAGCAGTACTTC
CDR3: CASSLDGGREQYF

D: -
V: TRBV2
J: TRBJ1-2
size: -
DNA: TGTGCCAGCAGTGAAGGAGAAGGGAGAGGCTACACCTTC
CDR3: CASSEGEGRGYTF

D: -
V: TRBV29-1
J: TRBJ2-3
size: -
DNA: TGCAGCTCCGATAGTGGGGGTTCAGATACGCAGTATTTT
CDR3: CSSDSGGSDTQYF

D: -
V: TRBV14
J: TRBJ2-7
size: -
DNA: TGTGCCAGCAGCCAAGGTTCCTACGAGCAGTACTTC
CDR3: CASSQGSYEQYF

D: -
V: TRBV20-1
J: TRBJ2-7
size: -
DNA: TGCAGTGCTCGTTTACACGAGCAGTACTTC
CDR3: CSARLHEQYF

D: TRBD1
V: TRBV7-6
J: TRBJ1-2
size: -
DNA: TGTGCCAGCAGCTCACGCCTCGGACAGGAGGGTGAGGTAACCTTC
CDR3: CASSSRLGQEGEVTF

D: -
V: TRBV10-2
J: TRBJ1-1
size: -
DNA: TGCGCCAGCAGTGATCTAACGGGAGTTTTCACTGAAGCTTTCTTT
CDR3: CASSDLTGVFTEAFF

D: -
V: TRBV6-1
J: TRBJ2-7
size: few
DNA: TGTGCCAGCAGTGAAGCGCGAAGAGTTCAAAACGCCTACGAGCAGTACTTC
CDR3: CASSEARRVQNAYEQYF

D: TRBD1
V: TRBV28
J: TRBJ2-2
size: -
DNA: TGTGCCAGCAGTCCAACCACAGGGGGCACCGGGGAGCTGTTTTTT
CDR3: CASSPTTGGTGELFF

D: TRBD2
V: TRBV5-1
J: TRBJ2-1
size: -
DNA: TGCGCCAGCAGCTTGTCGGGCGGGAGTAGATACAATGAGCAGTTCTTC
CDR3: CASSLSGGSRYNEQFF

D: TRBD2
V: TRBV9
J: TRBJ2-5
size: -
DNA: TGTGCCAGCAGCGTAGACGGGACTAAACAAGAGACCCAGTACTTC
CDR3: CASSVDGTKQETQYF

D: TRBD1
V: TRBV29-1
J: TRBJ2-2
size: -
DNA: TGCAGCGCCAGGGGACAGGAAAACACCGGGGAGCTGTTTTTT
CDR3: CSARGQENTGELFF

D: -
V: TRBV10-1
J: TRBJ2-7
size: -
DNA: TGCGCCACATGGGGCTCTATATTCTCCTACGAGCAGTACTTC
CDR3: CATWGSIFSYEQYF

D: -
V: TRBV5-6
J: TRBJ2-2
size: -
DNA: TGTGCCAGCAGCACGAATGAATACACCGGGGAGCTGTTTTTT
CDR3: CASSTNEYTGELFF

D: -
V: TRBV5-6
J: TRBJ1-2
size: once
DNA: TGTGCCAGCAGCCAGGGACGAAGCTATGGCTACACCTTC
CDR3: CASSQGRSYGYTF

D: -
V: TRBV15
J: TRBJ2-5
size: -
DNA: TGTGCCACCAGCAGAGGCGGCGGGGCCCAAGAGACCCAGTACTTC
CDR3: CATSRGGGAQETQYF

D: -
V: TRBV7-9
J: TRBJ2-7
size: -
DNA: TGTGCCAGCAGCTTAGAAGGGTTTCCCTCCTACGAGCAGTACTTC
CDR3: CASSLEGFPSYEQYF

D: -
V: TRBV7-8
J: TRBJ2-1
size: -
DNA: TGTGCCAGCAGCAAAGATAGGGGCAATGAGCAGTTCTTC
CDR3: CASSKDRGNEQFF

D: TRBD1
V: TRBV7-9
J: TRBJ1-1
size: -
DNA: TGTGCCAGCAGACCGGGACAGGGGATTTCGAATGAAGCTTTCTTT
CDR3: CASRPGQGISNEAFF

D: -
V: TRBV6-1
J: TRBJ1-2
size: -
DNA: TGTGCCAGCAGCGCAAACAGGGACGACTACTATGGCTACACCTTC
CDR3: CASSANRDDYYGYTF

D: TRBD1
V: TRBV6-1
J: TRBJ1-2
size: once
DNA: TGTGCCAGCAGTGAGATGGTCGGACAGGCAGTCTATGGCTACACCTTC
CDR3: CASSEMVGQAVYGYTF

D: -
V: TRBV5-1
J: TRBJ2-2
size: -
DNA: TGCGCCAGCAGCCCTGGGAGCACCGGGGAGCTGTTTTTT
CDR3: CASSPGSTGELFF

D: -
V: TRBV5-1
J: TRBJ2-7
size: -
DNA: TGCGCCAGCAGCGTAGACAATGGACAACCCTACGAGCAGTACTTC
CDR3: CASSVDNGQPYEQYF

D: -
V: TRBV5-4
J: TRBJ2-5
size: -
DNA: TGTGCCAGCAGCTTGTGGGGCGGCCAAGGGGGAGAGACCCAGTACTTC
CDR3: CASSLWGGQGGETQYF

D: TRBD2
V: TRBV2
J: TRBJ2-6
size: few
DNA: TGTGCCAGCAGGGGACTAGCGGGAGGGCCAGGTGGGGCCAACGTCCTGACTTTC
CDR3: CASRGLAGGPGGANVLTF

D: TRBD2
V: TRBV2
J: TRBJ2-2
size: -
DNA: TGTGCCAGCAGTGAAACCCCTATCGAGGGCGGGAGTAGGGGCGGGGAGCTGTTTTTT
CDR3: CASSETPIEGGSRGGELFF